The 4 T cell receptor beta chains below all came from one sample that was sequenced in a study of T cells in Graves' hyperthyroidism and ophthalmopathy. TCR beta CDR3 regions were amplified from RNA. The TCR CDR3 first-round RT-PCR relied on the HTBI primer set. From the multiplex PCR reads, TCRdb called clonotypes with MiXCR, one entry per CDR3 protein. In the table there are roughly 710,000 distinct CDR3 sequences, 30% to 40% of which are singletons. Sequencing was carried out using blood. The receptors were sampled from a woman aged 40-49 years with Graves' hyperthyroidism.

In this sample, this clonotype turned up many times. V is TRBV9 and J is TRBJ2-7; the D is unclear. V shed 0 bases and J shed 0 bases, with 10 bases lying between them. The CDR3 is 15 residues long. From germline, CDR1 is SGDLS and CDR2 YYNGEE. CDR3 region: CASSVGSTSSYEQYF. The CDR3 DNA follows: TGTGCCAGCAGCGTAGGGTCGACAAGCTCCTACGAGCAGTACTTC.

This clonotype was observed many times. The rearrangement joins TRBV7-9 to TRBJ1-6; TRBD1 agrees at 7 bases. Unmatched junction bases numbered 6, after V lost 6 bases and J lost 4 bases. Germline-derived CDR1 and CDR2 are SEHNR and FQNEAQ (reference sequence). The CDR3 sequence is 15 residues long. The CDR3 region has the DNA TGTGCCAGCAGTATCCAGGGGGAGTATAATTCACCCCTCCACTTT. This encodes CASSIQGEYNSPLHF.

The chain links TRBV6-6 to TRBJ1-4; no clear D. Germline CDR1 and CDR2: MNHNY and SVGAGI (reference sequence). The CDR3 runs to 15 residues. Trimming shortened V by 6 bases and J by 0 bases, and 11 bases separated the two germline ends. CDR3 nucleotide sequence: TGTGCCAGCAGCCCTCAGGTTGCAACTAATGAAAAACTGTTTTTT. As protein: CASSPQVATNEKLFF.

This clonotype was recorded a few times. The gene calls are TRBV7-8 and TRBJ2-2; TRBD1 aligns across 11 bases. The CDR3 totals 16 residues. Losses at the gene ends were 10 bases for V and 7 bases for J; bases not matched to a gene: 14. Germline-derived CDR1 and CDR2 are SGHVS and FQNEAQ. Written as DNA, the CDR3 is TGTGCCACCGGAAGGACGGGGACAGGGGGGGTCGGGGAGCTGTTTTTT. It is translated as CATGRTGTGGVGELFF.